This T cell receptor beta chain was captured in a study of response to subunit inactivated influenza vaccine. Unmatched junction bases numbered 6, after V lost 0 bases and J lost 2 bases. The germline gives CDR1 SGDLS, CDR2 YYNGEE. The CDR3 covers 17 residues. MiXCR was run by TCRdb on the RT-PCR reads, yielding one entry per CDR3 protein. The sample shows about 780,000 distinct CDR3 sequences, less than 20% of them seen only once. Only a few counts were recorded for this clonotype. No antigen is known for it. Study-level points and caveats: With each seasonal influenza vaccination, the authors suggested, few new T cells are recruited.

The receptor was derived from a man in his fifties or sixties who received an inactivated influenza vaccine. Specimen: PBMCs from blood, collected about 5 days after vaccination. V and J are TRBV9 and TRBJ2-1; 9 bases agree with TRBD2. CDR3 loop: CASSVGGLAGTYNEQFF. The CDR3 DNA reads TGTGCCAGCAGCGTAGGAGGCCTAGCGGGAACCTACAATGAGCAGTTCTTC.